This TCR beta chain emerged from a study of blood T cell repertoires in COVID-19. In the original workflow: Amplification with reference gene primers provided the estimates of nucleated cell counts. Libraries were prepared by immunoSEQ multiplex PCR; TCRdb keeps only in-frame clonotypes and omits some of them. Clone size and the V and J calls come from that table; the DNA yielded D and trimming. The data contain approximately 90,000 clones, approximately 81% of them singletons. V was cut by 2 bases and J by 8 bases, with 9 bases left in between. This CDR3 spans 11 amino acids. Germline V lookup: CDR1 DFQATT, CDR2 SNEGSKA (reference sequence).

The V gene is TRBV20-1, the J gene TRBJ1-2; D is uncertain. The sequence derives from a man older than 75 with active or convalescent COVID-19. Sample: peripheral blood. Written as DNA, the CDR3 is TGCAGTGCTAGACTCCGCCGGGGCTACACCTTC. Translation: CSARLRRGYTF.